The rows below give T cell receptor beta chains drawn from one sample of a study of brain T cells in children with intractable seizures. Sequencing was performed with immunoSEQ multiplex PCR; in TCRdb, only in-frame clones are kept and a portion is missing. The repertoire holds about 320,000 clones, with more than 85% as singletons. Source: peripheral blood, taken roughly 5 months after surgery. The receptor source for this set is a boy under two years old with tuberous sclerosis and intractable seizures. Both conserved end residues are part of each CDR3.

v_call cdr3_aa
TRBV9 CASSGTGTNTEAFF
TRBV6-5 CASSYSETGVNTEAFF
TRBV28 CASAASRDETQYF
TRBV27 CASSLGKGSQPQHF
TRBV7-6 CASSLPGQGVDEQFF
TRBV16 CASSPERGGYGYTF
TRBV7-6 CASSLRQGRNQPQHF
TRBV9 CASSGDGRGGTDTQYF
TRBV6-6 CASSYSKQPQHF
TRBV28 CASSLGQSTDTQYF
TRBV10-3 CAISESGQGGTEAFF
TRBV3-1/TRBV3-2 CASSQGGPSEAFF
TRBV7-3 CASSLGGTQYF
TRBV7-3 CASSLTRERPYNEQFF
TRBV5-4 CASSLSFVTAPGANVLTF
TRBV11-2 CASSLDLTHGRSSGNTIYF
TRBV7-2 CASSLAATSLWKTQYF
TRBV28 CASIPDRERTEAFF
TRBV15 CATSRERTDLNTQYF
TRBV5-1 CASSLAGTAITDTQYF
TRBV9 CASSVAQKETQYF
TRBV5-5 CASSLTGGDGYTF
TRBV3-1/TRBV3-2 CASSQVFSGGDTQYF
TRBV7-3 CASSLNGRGGYTF
TRBV9 CASSVGAGSTDTQYF
TRBV29-1 CSVDPGGTGTYGYTF
TRBV28 CASRVTGMGAFF
TRBV9 CASSVGYGYTF
TRBV5-1 CASSLEFRGPDTQYF
TRBV29-1 CSVRGKQVDTQYF
TRBV7-3 CASSSTLNTGELFF
TRBV24-1 CATSDAGFENTGELFF
TRBV21-1 CATPGQGYEQYF
TRBV7-8 CASSLIVLSYNEQFF
TRBV5-6 CASSLRGRGGSYEQYF
TRBV9 CASSYSSGRALQETQYF
TRBV5-8 CASSLGGTDDEKLFF
TRBV21-1 CASSKTSGAYEQYF
TRBV19 CASSSPRLASGNEQFF
TRBV19 CASSGRVWNSPLHF
TRBV13 CASSLGGSSYNSPLHF
TRBV5-1 CASSFPGQGARTEAFF
TRBV28 CASSPQGVRQPQHF
TRBV7-2 CASSLVNLGEQYF
TRBV12-2 CASRLVSTDFYEQYF
TRBV5-1 CASSSWKTGAQETQYF
TRBV21-1 CASNCNRASYEQYF
TRBV7-3 CASRPGSFNEQFF
TRBV11-3 CASSLDSVAVGYNEQFF
TRBV7-9 CASSSQGVGNTEAFF